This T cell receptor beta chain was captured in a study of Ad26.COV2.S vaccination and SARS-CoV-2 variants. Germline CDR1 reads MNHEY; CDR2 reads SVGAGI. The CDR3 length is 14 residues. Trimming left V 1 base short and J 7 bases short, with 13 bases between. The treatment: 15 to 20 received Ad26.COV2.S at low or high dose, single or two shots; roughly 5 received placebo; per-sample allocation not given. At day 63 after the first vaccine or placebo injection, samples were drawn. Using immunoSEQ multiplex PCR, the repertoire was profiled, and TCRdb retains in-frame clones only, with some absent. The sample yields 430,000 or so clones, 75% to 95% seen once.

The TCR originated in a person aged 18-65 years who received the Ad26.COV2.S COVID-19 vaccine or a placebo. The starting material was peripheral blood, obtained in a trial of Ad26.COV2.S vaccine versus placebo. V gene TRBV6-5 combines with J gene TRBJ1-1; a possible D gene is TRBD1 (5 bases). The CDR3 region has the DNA TGTGCCAGCAGTTACTTCTTACGGGACGGTGAAGCTTTCTTT. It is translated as CASSYFLRDGEAFF.